Below, 11 T cell receptor beta chains from the same sample are listed, as sequenced in a study of CD8+CD57+ T cells in acquired aplastic anemia. CD8+CD57+ cell expansion, shown by flow cytometry, had occurred in the patients selected for sequencing. TCR beta VDJ and CDR3 profiles were obtained from a genomic DNA template. Each CDR3 protein gets one entry after TCRdb re-called the reads with MiXCR. The data hold around 210,000 distinct CDR3 sequences, with around three fifths observed a single time. The sequencing input was sorted CD4+, CD8+, or CD8+CD57+ T cells (not recorded which) from PBMCs. The receptors were gathered from a human donor with aplastic anemia.

The gene calls are TRBV9 and TRBJ2-1; TRBD2 matches 10 bases. Germline CDR1 reads SGDLS; CDR2 reads YYNGEE. After removal of 1 base from V and 3 bases from J, the junction contained 1 base not matched to a gene. This CDR3 spans 15 amino acids. CDR3 region: CASSVTSGNYNEQFF. CDR3 sequence (DNA): TGTGCCAGCAGCGTAACTAGCGGGAACTACAATGAGCAGTTCTTC.

About this clonotype: At one end the junction does not follow the germline gene, possibly because of a read error. This chain connects TRBV7-9 to TRBJ1-3; D is unresolved. The length of the CDR3 is 13 residues. The germline CDR1 and CDR2 sequences are SEHNR and FQNEAQ (reference sequence). The CDR3 nucleotides are TGTGGCAGCAGCCCTGACTCTGGAAACACCATATATTTT. This sequence encodes CGSSPDSGNTIYF.

J is TRBJ2-1 and V is TRBV4-1, with D possibly TRBD2 on 6 matching bases. Trimming left V 1 base short and J 8 bases short, with 9 bases between. The CDR3 covers 13 residues. Germline CDR1 reads MGHRA; CDR2 reads YSYEKL. CDR3 DNA sequence: TGCGCCAGCAGCCAAGCCATAGCGGATGAGCAGTTCTTC. This sequence encodes CASSQAIADEQFF.

This sequence joins TRBV29-1 and TRBJ2-6, with 9 bases identical to TRBD1. The germline V gene has CDR1 SQVTM and CDR2 ANQGSEA. J gave up 0 bases and V 5 bases, and 8 bases lay outside the gene matches. The CDR3 is made up of 17 amino acids. CDR3 nucleotide sequence: TGCAGCGTTCTCGGACAGGGGCTTGTCTCTGGGGCCAACGTCCTGACTTTC. Its protein product is CSVLGQGLVSGANVLTF.

There are a few counts of this clonotype. The chain joins TRBV19 to TRBJ2-7; 9 nucleotides match TRBD2. This CDR3 comprises 15 residues. The germline gives CDR1 LNHDA, CDR2 SQIVND (reference sequence). Trimming took 2 bases from V and 4 from J; bases not matched to a gene: 6. The CDR3 coding sequence is TGTGCCAGTAGTATAAGGGCGGGAGGGCCGTACGAGCAGTACTTC. Protein sequence: CASSIRAGGPYEQYF.

In this sample, this clonotype turned up once. The chain couples TRBV15 to TRBJ2-1; 9 bases line up with TRBD1. The end of the DNA fits TRBJ2-7 better, so the J call may be wrong. This CDR3 contains 15 residues. Germline CDR1 and CDR2: LNHNV and YYDKDF (reference sequence). The CDR3: CATSSSTGGPYEQYF. The CDR3 DNA follows: TGTGCCACCAGCAGCTCGACAGGGGGGCCCTACGAGCAGTACTTC.

In DNA, the CDR3 is TGTGCCACCAGCAGAGACCAGCCCCAAGAGACCCAGTACTTC. This sequence encodes CATSRDQPQETQYF. This chain joins TRBV15 and TRBJ2-5, with no clear D. The germline CDR1 and CDR2 sequences are LNHNV and YYDKDF (reference sequence). The CDR3 is 14 residues long. The V gene lost 0 bases and the J gene lost 1 base, with 6 bases spanning the gap. The entire variable domain, with the rest obtained from reference TRBV15 and TRBJ2-5, is as follows: DAMVIQNPRYQVTQFGKPVTLSCSQTLNHNVMYWYQQKSSQAPKLLFHYYDKDFNNEADTPDNFQSRRPNTSFCFLDIRSPGLGDTAMYLCATSRDQPQETQYFGPGTRLLVL.

V usage is TRBV7-2 and J usage is TRBJ2-5, with 7 bases lining up with TRBD2. The CDR3 runs 17 residues. Germline values: CDR1 SGHTA, CDR2 FQGNSA. V shed 0 bases and J 1 base; nucleotides not matched to a gene: 8. Here the CDR3 DNA reads TGTGCCAGCAGCTTAGCGCTGGTAGCGGGCTTCCAAGAGACCCAGTACTTC. As protein: CASSLALVAGFQETQYF.

This rearrangement joins TRBV10-2 to TRBJ1-1; D is ambiguous. This CDR3 is built from 11 residues. Germline assignment: CDR1 WSHSY and CDR2 SAAADI. The V and J ends lost 2 bases and 8 bases respectively, with 6 bases between them. The CDR3 sequence: CASSEVGEAFF. Here the CDR3 DNA reads TGCGCCAGCAGTGAGGTGGGAGAAGCTTTCTTT.

This sequence joins TRBV14 and TRBJ2-7; D is uncertain. This CDR3 is built from 14 residues. The V gene lost 4 bases and the J gene lost 5 bases, with 15 bases spanning the gap. The germline V gene has CDR1 SGHDN and CDR2 FVKESK. The CDR3 protein is CASSPNSFPDEQYF. In DNA, the CDR3 is TGTGCCAGCAGCCCCAACTCGTTCCCCGACGAGCAGTACTTC.

The chain carries TRBV2 and TRBJ2-1, with 8 bases aligning to TRBD1. CDR3 length: 14 amino acids. Germline CDR1 SNHLY, CDR2 FYNNEI. The V gene end was trimmed by 2 bases and the J gene end by 6 bases; junction bases not matched to a gene: 3. CDR3 sequence (DNA): TGTGCCAGCAGTGAATACAGGGGGACCAATGAGCAGTTCTTC. Its translation is CASSEYRGTNEQFF.